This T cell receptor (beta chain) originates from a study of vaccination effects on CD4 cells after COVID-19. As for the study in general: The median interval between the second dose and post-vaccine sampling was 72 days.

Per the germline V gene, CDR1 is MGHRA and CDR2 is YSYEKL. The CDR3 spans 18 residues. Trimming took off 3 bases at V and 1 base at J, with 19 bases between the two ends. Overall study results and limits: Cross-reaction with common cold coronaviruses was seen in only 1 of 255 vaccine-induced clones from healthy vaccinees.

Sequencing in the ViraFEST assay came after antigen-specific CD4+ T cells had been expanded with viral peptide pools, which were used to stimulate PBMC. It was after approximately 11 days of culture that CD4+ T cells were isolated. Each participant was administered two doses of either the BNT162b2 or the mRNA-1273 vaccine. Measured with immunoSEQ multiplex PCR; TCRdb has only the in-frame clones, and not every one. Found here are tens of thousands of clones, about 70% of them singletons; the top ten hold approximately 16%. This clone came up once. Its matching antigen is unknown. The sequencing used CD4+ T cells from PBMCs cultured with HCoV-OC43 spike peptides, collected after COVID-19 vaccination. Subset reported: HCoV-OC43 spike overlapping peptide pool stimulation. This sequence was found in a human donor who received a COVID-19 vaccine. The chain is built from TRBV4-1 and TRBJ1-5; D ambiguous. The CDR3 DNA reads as TGCGCCAGCAGCCAGGGGTCGGCTAACATCAGAAGCAATCAGCCCCAGCATTTT. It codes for CASSQGSANIRSNQPQHF.